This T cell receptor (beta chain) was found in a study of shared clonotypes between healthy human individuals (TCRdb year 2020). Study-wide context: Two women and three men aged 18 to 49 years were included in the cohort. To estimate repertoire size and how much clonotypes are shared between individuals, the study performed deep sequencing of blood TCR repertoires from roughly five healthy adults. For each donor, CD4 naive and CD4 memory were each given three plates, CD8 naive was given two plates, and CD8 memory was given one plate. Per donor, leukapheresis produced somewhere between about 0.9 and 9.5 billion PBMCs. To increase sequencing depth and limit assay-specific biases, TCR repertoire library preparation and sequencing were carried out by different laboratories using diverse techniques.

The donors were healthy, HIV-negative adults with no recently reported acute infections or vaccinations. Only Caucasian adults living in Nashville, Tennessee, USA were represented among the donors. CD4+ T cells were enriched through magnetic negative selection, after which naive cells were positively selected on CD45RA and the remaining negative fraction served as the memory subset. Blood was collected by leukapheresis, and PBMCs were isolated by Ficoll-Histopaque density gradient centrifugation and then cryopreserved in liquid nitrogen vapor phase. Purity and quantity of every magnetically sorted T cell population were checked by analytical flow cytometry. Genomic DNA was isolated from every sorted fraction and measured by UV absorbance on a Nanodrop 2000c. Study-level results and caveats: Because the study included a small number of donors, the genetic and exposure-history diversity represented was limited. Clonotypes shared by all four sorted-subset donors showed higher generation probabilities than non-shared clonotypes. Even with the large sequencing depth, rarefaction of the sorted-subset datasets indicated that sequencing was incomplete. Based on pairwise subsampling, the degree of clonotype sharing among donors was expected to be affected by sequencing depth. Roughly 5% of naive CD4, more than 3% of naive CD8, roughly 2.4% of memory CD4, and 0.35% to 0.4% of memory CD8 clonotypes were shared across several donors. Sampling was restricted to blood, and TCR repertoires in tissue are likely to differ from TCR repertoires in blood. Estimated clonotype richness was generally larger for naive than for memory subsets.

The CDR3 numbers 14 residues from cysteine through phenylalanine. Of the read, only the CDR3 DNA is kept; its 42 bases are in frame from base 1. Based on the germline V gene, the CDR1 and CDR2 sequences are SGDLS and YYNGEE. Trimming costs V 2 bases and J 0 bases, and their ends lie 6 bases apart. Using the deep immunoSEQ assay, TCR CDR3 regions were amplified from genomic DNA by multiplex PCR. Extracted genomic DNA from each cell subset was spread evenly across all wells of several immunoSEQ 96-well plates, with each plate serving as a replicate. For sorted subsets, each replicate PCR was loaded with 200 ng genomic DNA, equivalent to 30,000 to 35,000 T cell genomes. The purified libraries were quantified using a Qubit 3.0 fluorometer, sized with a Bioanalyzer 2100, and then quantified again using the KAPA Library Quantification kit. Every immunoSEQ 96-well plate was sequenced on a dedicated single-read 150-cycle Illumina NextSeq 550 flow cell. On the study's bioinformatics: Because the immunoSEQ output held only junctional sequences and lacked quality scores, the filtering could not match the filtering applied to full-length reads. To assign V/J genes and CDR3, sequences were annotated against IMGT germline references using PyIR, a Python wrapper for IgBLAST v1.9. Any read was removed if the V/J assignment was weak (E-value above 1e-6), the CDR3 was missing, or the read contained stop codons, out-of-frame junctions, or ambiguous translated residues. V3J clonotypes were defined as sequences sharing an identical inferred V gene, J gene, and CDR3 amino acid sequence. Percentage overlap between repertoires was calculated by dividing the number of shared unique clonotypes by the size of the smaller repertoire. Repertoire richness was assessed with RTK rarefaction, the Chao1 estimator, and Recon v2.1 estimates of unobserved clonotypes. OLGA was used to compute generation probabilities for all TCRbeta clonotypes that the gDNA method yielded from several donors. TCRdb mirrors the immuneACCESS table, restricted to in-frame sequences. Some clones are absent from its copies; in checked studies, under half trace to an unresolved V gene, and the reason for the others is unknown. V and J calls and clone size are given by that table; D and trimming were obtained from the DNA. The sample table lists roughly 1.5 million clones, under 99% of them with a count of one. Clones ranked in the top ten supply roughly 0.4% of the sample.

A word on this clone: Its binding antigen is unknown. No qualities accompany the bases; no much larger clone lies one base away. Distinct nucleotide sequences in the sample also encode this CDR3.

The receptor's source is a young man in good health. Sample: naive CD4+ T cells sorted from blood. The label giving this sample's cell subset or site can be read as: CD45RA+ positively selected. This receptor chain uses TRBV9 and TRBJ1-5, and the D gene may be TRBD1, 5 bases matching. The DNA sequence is TGTGCCAGCAGCGTTGACAGTAGCAATCAGCCCCAGCATTTT. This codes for CASSVDSSNQPQHF.